The 22 T cell receptor beta chains below all came from one sample that was sequenced in a study of blood T cell repertoires in COVID-19 (dated by TCRdb to 2020 to 2021). The protocol used for the library was the immunoSEQ multiplex PCR assay. TCRdb mirrors the immuneACCESS table, restricted to in-frame sequences. Some clones are absent from its copies; in checked studies, under half trace to an unresolved V gene, and the reason for the others is unknown. For this sample there are fewer than 700,000 clones; about 88% appear just once. The biggest ten clones account for roughly 8% of the sample. Sequencing used peripheral blood. The receptors come from a woman aged 45-65 years with COVID-19, enrolled during active disease.

The V gene is TRBV5-4, the J gene TRBJ2-3, with 7 bases matching TRBD1. The CDR3 contains 15 residues. Per the germline V gene, CDR1 is SGHNT and CDR2 is YYREEE (reference sequence). Trimming took 5 bases from V and 0 from J; bases not matched to a gene: 6. CDR3 region: CASRLTGQSTDTQYF. Written as DNA, the CDR3 is TGTGCCAGCAGGCTGACGGGACAGAGCACAGATACGCAGTATTTT.

This chain uses TRBV15 with TRBJ2-7; D possibly corresponds to TRBD2 (6 bases). V was clipped by 0 bases and J by 0 bases, with 27 bases between them. Germline lookup yields CDR1 LNHNV and CDR2 YYDKDF (reference sequence). This CDR3 comprises 21 residues. The CDR3 here is CATSRDHLWAGRGKSSYEQYF. CDR3 nucleotide sequence: TGTGCCACCAGCAGAGATCATCTATGGGCGGGGCGGGGTAAAAGCTCCTACGAGCAGTACTTC. The full variable domain, rest sourced from reference TRBV15 and TRBJ2-7, is DAMVIQNPRYQVTQFGKPVTLSCSQTLNHNVMYWYQQKSSQAPKLLFHYYDKDFNNEADTPDNFQSRRPNTSFCFLDIRSPGLGDTAMYLCATSRDHLWAGRGKSSYEQYFGPGTRLTVT.

V usage is TRBV29-1 and J usage is TRBJ1-2, with D tentatively TRBD1 (5 bases). Between the trimmed V and J ends, which lost 4 bases and 4 bases, there was a span of 10 bases. CDR3 size: 12 residues. The germline gives CDR1 SQVTM, CDR2 ANQGSEA. CDR3 protein: CSVVDSFYGYTF. The CDR3 DNA reads as TGCAGCGTTGTTGACAGCTTCTATGGCTACACCTTC.

The chain employs TRBV30 and TRBJ2-7; TRBD1 agrees at 10 bases. CDR1 and CDR2 from the germline V gene are GTSNPN and SVGIG (reference sequence). J gave up 3 bases and V 2 bases, and 4 bases lay outside the gene matches. This CDR3 has 14 amino acids. The CDR3 DNA follows: TGTGCCTGGAGTACCGGACAGGGGGACTACGAGCAGTACTTC. It is translated as CAWSTGQGDYEQYF.

The chain is built from TRBV5-1 and TRBJ2-2; a possible D gene is TRBD1 (5 bases). V lost 3 bases to trimming and J lost 1 base, with 7 bases between them. This CDR3 comprises 14 residues. Germline CDR1 SGHRS, CDR2 YFSETQ. CDR3 loop: CASSSGLNTGELFF. CDR3 bases: TGCGCCAGCAGCTCAGGGTTGAACACCGGGGAGCTGTTTTTT.

The CDR3 sequence is CASSYRGGNTIYF. CDR3 nucleotide sequence: TGTGCCAGCAGTTACAGGGGAGGAAACACCATATATTTT. The rearrangement uses TRBV6-5 and TRBJ1-3; a weak D match, TRBD1 (5 bases). Trimming pared 2 bases from V and 4 bases from J, leaving 6 bases between. The CDR3 spans 13 residues. Germline loops: CDR1 MNHEY, CDR2 SVGAGI.

The chain couples TRBV29-1 to TRBJ1-3; D not certain. V lost 7 bases and J 8 bases, leaving 12 bases between the germline ends. This CDR3 has 11 residues. Looked up from germline, CDR1 is SQVTM and CDR2 is ANQGSEA. The CDR3: CSGLEGDTIYF. DNA of the CDR3: TGCAGCGGCCTTGAGGGAGACACCATATATTTT.

The chain couples TRBV30 to TRBJ1-1; maybe TRBD1 (6 bases). V lost 7 bases to trimming and J lost 7 bases, with 13 bases between them. Germline V gene sequence: CDR1 GTSNPN, CDR2 SVGIG (reference sequence). This CDR3 has 11 amino acids. CDR3: CAFLGGNEAFF. The CDR3 coding sequence is TGTGCCTTCTTAGGGGGTAATGAAGCTTTCTTT.

The J gene is TRBJ2-7, the V gene TRBV4-1; 8 positions agree with TRBD2. This CDR3 has 17 amino acids. In germline, CDR1 is MGHRA, CDR2 YSYEKL. V dropped 1 base and J dropped 0; count of bases not matched to a gene: 8. The CDR3 DNA reads as TGCGCCAGCAGCCAAGTCATGGCGAGCGGGGGCTCCTACGAGCAGTACTTC. Residues: CASSQVMASGGSYEQYF.

The chain uses TRBV7-2 and TRBJ1-1; D gene unclear. CDR1 and CDR2 (germline): SGHTA, FQGNSA. The CDR3 covers 16 residues. The V gene lost 1 base and the J gene lost 4 bases, with 16 bases spanning the gap. In DNA form, the CDR3 reads TGTGCCAGCAGCTTAGACGCGGCCAGAGCCAGCACTGAAGCTTTCTTT. Translating it yields CASSLDAARASTEAFF.

The chain joins TRBV11-3 to TRBJ2-3, with D possibly being TRBD2 (5 bases). V lost 5 bases to trimming and J lost 2 bases, with 14 bases between them. CDR3 length: 15 amino acids. The germline V gene encodes CDR1 SGHNT and CDR2 YENEEA. The CDR3 reads CASSRSGLLTDTQYF. The CDR3 DNA reads TGTGCCAGCAGCCGATCCGGACTTCTCACAGATACGCAGTATTTT.

Turning to this clone: The same CDR3 also results from other DNA sequences found in this sample. V gene TRBV6-5 combines with J gene TRBJ1-2; D gene ambiguous. Trimming stripped 6 bases from V and 8 bases from J, with 10 bases between. In germline, CDR1 is MNHEY, CDR2 SVGAGI. The CDR3 spans 11 residues. The CDR3 coding sequence is TGTGCCAGCAGCCCCGGAGGAGGCTACACCTTC. Translating gives CASSPGGGYTF.

The V gene is TRBV3-1 (or the pseudogene TRBV3-2), the J gene TRBJ1-5; the D is unclear. CDR1 is LGHDT, CDR2 YNNKEL, per germline (reference sequence). This CDR3 comprises 13 residues. Trimming removed 1 base at V and 9 bases at J, with 10 bases between. The CDR3 is CASSQVGGSPQHF. CDR3 nucleotides: TGTGCCAGCAGCCAAGTCGGAGGGTCGCCCCAGCATTTT.

The gene calls are TRBV5-6 and TRBJ1-1, with 8 bases aligning to TRBD1. Germline-derived CDR1 and CDR2 are SGHDT and YYEEEE. The CDR3 sequence is 16 residues long. J gave up 3 bases and V 4 bases, and 11 bases lay outside the gene matches. The CDR3 bases are TGTGCCAGCAGCCGCCTTGATACAGGGGGGGACACTGAAGCTTTCTTT. This sequence encodes CASSRLDTGGDTEAFF.

J is TRBJ1-5 and V is TRBV19; 7 bases agree with TRBD1. Per germline, CDR1 LNHDA and CDR2 SQIVND (reference sequence). Trimming removed 9 bases from V and 4 bases from J; junction bases left unmatched: 6. There are 13 residues in the CDR3. The chain's CDR3 is CASSGTVNQPQHF. In DNA, the CDR3 is TGTGCCAGCTCCGGGACAGTAAATCAGCCCCAGCATTTT.

The V gene is TRBV23-1, the J gene TRBJ1-2; weak D call: TRBD1 (5 bases). TRBV23-1 is an ORF, and what it does is uncertain. Trimming took off 4 bases at V and 2 bases at J, with 17 bases between the two ends. The CDR3 loop spans 16 amino acids. The CDR3 reads CASSPLGRGVNYGYTF. The DNA of the CDR3 is TGCGCCAGCAGTCCCCTAGGGAGGGGAGTGAACTATGGCTACACCTTC.

The V and J genes are TRBV19 and TRBJ2-7, with TRBD1 matching over 9 bases. J was trimmed by 3 bases and V by 3 bases; bases with no gene match: 6. The CDR3 sequence is 15 residues long. CDR1 is LNHDA, CDR2 SQIVND, per germline (reference sequence). Here the CDR3 reads CASSIGTGSGYEQYF. Written as DNA, the CDR3 is TGTGCCAGTAGTATTGGGACAGGGTCGGGCTACGAGCAGTACTTC.

The J gene is TRBJ1-4, the V gene TRBV6-5; D gene ambiguous. V gave up 8 bases and J gave up 0 bases, with 13 bases separating them. The germline CDR1 and CDR2 sequences are MNHEY and SVGAGI. The CDR3 is made up of 15 amino acids. CDR3 loop: CASGNSVSTNEKLFF. CDR3 DNA: TGTGCCAGCGGTAATAGCGTTTCAACTAATGAAAAACTGTTTTTT.

The chain uses TRBV7-2 and TRBJ1-5, with D uncertain. V lost 1 base, J lost 0 bases, and 7 bases lay in between. Germline-derived CDR1 and CDR2 are SGHTA and FQGNSA. There are 15 residues in the CDR3. The DNA for the CDR3 is TGTGCCAGCAGCTTAGTCGCGGGTAGCAATCAGCCCCAGCATTTT. Translated, it gives CASSLVAGSNQPQHF.

This chain joins TRBV24-1 and TRBJ2-3; 8 positions match TRBD1. The ends lost 5 bases at V and 2 bases at J; junction bases unmatched: 5. There are 15 residues in the CDR3. Per germline, CDR1 KGHDR and CDR2 SFDVKD. The CDR3 sequence is CATSGTTGATDTQYF. Here the CDR3 DNA reads TGTGCCACCAGTGGGACGACAGGGGCCACAGATACGCAGTATTTT.

The rearrangement links TRBV5-1 to TRBJ1-1, with D possibly TRBD1 on 6 matching bases. The germline CDR1 and CDR2 sequences are SGHRS and YFSETQ. The V and J ends lost 3 bases and 2 bases respectively, with 14 bases between them. The CDR3 is made up of 15 amino acids. CDR3 nucleotide sequence: TGCGCCAGCAGCTCAACGGGGGGCGCAAACACTGAAGCTTTCTTT. This translates into CASSSTGGANTEAFF.

The chain carries TRBV11-3 and TRBJ2-2; 8 bases are a match to TRBD1. The trim removed 3 bases at V and 7 bases at J, leaving 7 bases unmatched. The CDR3 has 15 amino acids. CDR1 and CDR2 from the germline V gene are SGHNT and YENEEA. The CDR3 loop reads CASSFAGGEGGELFF. The CDR3 nucleotides are TGTGCCAGCAGCTTTGCAGGGGGCGAAGGCGGGGAGCTGTTTTTT.